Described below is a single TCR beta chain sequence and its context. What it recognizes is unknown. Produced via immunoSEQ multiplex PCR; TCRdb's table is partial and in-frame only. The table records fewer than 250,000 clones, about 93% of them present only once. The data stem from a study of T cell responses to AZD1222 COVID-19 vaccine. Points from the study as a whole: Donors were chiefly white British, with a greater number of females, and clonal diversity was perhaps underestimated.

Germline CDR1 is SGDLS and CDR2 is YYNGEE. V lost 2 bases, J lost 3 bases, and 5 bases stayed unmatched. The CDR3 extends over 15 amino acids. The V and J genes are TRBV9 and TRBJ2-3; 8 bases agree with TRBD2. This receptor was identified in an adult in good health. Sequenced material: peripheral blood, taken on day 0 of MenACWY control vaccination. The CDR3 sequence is CASSVAGGGTDTQYF. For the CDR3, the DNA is TGTGCCAGCAGCGTGGCGGGGGGAGGGACAGATACGCAGTATTTT.